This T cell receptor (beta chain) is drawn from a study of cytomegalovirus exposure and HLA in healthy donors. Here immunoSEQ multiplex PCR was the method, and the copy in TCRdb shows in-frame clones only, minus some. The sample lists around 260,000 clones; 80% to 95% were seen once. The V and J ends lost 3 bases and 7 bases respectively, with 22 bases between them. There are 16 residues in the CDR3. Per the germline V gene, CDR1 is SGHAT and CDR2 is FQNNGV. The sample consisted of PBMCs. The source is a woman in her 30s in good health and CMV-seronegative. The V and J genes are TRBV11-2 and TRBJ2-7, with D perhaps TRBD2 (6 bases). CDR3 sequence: CASSFVSGVSSWEQYF. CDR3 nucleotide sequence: TGTGCCAGCAGCTTCGTGTCGGGAGTCAGTTCCTGGGAGCAGTACTTC.